This TCR beta chain was observed in a study of monozygotic twins with inflammatory bowel disease. Findings and limits, study-wide: Whether twins were concordant or discordant made no difference to repertoire similarity, possibly from limited power.

In regard to this clonotype: What it recognizes is unknown.

Germline assignment: CDR1 SGHDT and CDR2 YYEEEE. The CDR3 runs 11 residues. TCRdb reprocessed the 5' RACE reads and reports one entry per CDR3 protein, with no DNA. Its table records roughly 320,000 distinct CDR3 sequences. The chain combines TRBV5-6 with TRBJ2-1; TCRdb's D call, TRBD1, is unchecked because there is no DNA. Sequencing was performed on blood. The receptor was isolated from a human donor with ulcerative colitis or Crohn's disease, or a healthy co-twin of an affected twin (not recorded which). CDR3 sequence: CASGRRGEQFF.